This T cell receptor (beta chain) was profiled in a study of T cell responses to AZD1222 COVID-19 vaccine. General observations from the study: Increased Spike-specific TCR breadth and depth were observed after two AZD1222 doses. Spike was spanned by vaccine-associated CD4 TCRs, which were dominant at 160-218 and 743-854. Among those given AZD1222, only five or six were seropositive at baseline.

The germline V gene has CDR1 SGHAT and CDR2 FQNNGV. Trimming took 5 bases from V and 5 from J; bases not matched to a gene: 6. The CDR3 has 15 amino acids. On this clone: Its antigen is unidentified.

Method: immunoSEQ multiplex PCR; TCRdb's copy keeps in-frame clones and lacks some. The data contain some 100,000 clones, roughly nine tenths of them singletons. The chain links TRBV11-2 to TRBJ2-1; TRBD2 aligns across 10 bases. This TCR derives from an adult in good health. The input for sequencing was peripheral blood, taken on day 0 of AZD1222 vaccination. CDR3 nucleotide sequence: TGTGCCAGCAGCCCCCCCCTAGCGGGAGACAATGAGCAGTTCTTC. Translating gives CASSPPLAGDNEQFF.